The 15 T cell receptor beta chains below were found in one sample sequenced in a study of beta chain features in type 1 diabetes. Overall study findings and caveats: Across all four CD4+ subsets, people with type 1 diabetes showed modestly shorter TCRB CDR3s.

Reverse transcribing all isolated RNA meant expressed TCRB transcripts were sequenced. Method: immunoSEQ multiplex PCR; TCRdb's copy keeps in-frame clones and lacks some. The sample contains more than 250,000 clones, more than 13% of which appear only once. For these receptors, no antigen is known. The sample consisted of naive CD4+ T cells from blood. All receptors derive from a man younger than 45 with type 1 diabetes.

To note about this clone: At the DNA level, this CDR3 is encoded by other sequences in the same sample as well. The chain carries TRBV7-2 and TRBJ2-5; tentative D call: TRBD2 (5 bases). Trimming removed 5 bases from V and 1 base from J, with 11 bases in between. The germline V gene encodes CDR1 SGHTA and CDR2 FQGNSA. The CDR3 totals 14 residues. The CDR3 loop is CASSLGGSQETQYF. DNA for the CDR3: TGTGCCAGCAGCCTAGGAGGCAGCCAAGAGACCCAGTACTTC.

The sample holds a few counts of this clone. The J gene is TRBJ2-3, the V gene TRBV7-9; TRBD2 might be the D (5 bases). CDR3 size: 16 residues. The germline CDR1 and CDR2 sequences are SEHNR and FQNEAQ (reference sequence). Trimming pared 3 bases from V and 2 bases from J, leaving 15 bases between. This CDR3 reads CASSFLVLGVTDTQYF. CDR3 sequence (DNA): TGTGCCAGCAGCTTTTTAGTACTGGGAGTCACAGATACGCAGTATTTT.

V gene TRBV28 combines with J gene TRBJ2-2; tentatively, D is TRBD1 (6 bases). V was pared by 5 bases and J by 2 bases, with 15 bases between. The germline gives CDR1 MDHEN, CDR2 SYDVKM. The CDR3 length is 16 residues. CDR3 in DNA: TGTGCCAGCAGTGCCCTCCGGGACACAAACACCGGGGAGCTGTTTTTT. Its translation: CASSALRDTNTGELFF.

This clone was picked up a small number of times. This chain uses TRBV29-1 with TRBJ1-1; tentative D call: TRBD1 (5 bases). This CDR3 is 13 amino acids long. V lost 3 bases and J lost 4, with 12 bases in between. From germline, CDR1 is SQVTM and CDR2 ANQGSEA. CDR3 sequence: CSVEPAGGTEAFF. The CDR3 DNA follows: TGCAGCGTTGAGCCTGCGGGGGGCACTGAAGCTTTCTTT. Supplemented by reference TRBV29-1 and TRBJ1-1, the full variable domain reads SAVISQKPSRDICQRGTSLTIQCQVDSQVTMMFWYRQQPGQSLTLIATANQGSEATYESGFVIDKFPISRPNLTFSTLTVSNMSPEDSSIYLCSVEPAGGTEAFFGQGTRLTVV.

Only a few counts were recorded for this clone. This chain links TRBV13 with TRBJ1-5, with D possibly matching TRBD1 (5 bases). V was pared by 2 bases and J by 9 bases, with 8 bases between. The CDR3 is 12 amino acids. CDR1 and CDR2 from the germline V gene are PRHDT and FYEKMQ (reference sequence). The CDR3 DNA reads TGTGCCAGCAGCTTACGGGGGTTGCCCCAGCATTTT. Translated, it gives CASSLRGLPQHF. The full variable domain, in which reference TRBV13 and TRBJ1-5 provide the parts outside the CDR3, is AAGVIQSPRHLIKEKRETATLKCYPIPRHDTVYWYQQGPGQDPQFLISFYEKMQSDKGSIPDRFSAQQFSDYHSELNMSSLELGDSALYFCASSLRGLPQHFGDGTRLSIL.

This chain joins TRBV5-1 and TRBJ2-2; 9 positions match TRBD2. Trimming at V came to 4 bases and at J to 7 bases, leaving 8 bases not matched to a gene. Germline CDR1 and CDR2: SGHRS and YFSETQ. The CDR3 is 15 residues long. CDR3 sequence: CASSLRTSEGGELFF. In nucleotides, the CDR3 is TGCGCCAGCAGCCTGAGGACTAGCGAGGGCGGGGAGCTGTTTTTT.

Turning to this clone: The sample carries other DNA sequences with the same CDR3. The chain combines TRBV19 with TRBJ2-3; no clear D. V was clipped by 5 bases and J by 0 bases, with 3 bases between them. CDR1 is LNHDA and CDR2 is SQIVND in the germline V gene (reference sequence). The CDR3 runs to 12 residues. Here the CDR3 DNA reads TGTGCCAGTAGTCCAAGCACAGATACGCAGTATTTT. Translated, it gives CASSPSTDTQYF.

V usage is TRBV15 and J usage is TRBJ1-1; D not certain. Germline V gene lookup returns CDR1 LNHNV and CDR2 YYDKDF (reference sequence). The length of the CDR3 is 13 residues. The ends were cut back, 5 bases at V and 0 bases at J, with 7 bases in the middle. The CDR3, as DNA: TGTGCCACCAGCTGGGAGTTGAACACTGAAGCTTTCTTT. Translating it yields CATSWELNTEAFF.

CDR3: CASNFGTSGNNEQFF. In DNA, the CDR3 is TGCGCCAGCAACTTCGGGACTAGCGGAAACAATGAGCAGTTCTTC. This chain uses TRBV5-1 with TRBJ2-1; TRBD2 matches 11 bases. V dropped 6 bases and J dropped 5; count of bases not matched to a gene: 7. The length of the CDR3 is 15 residues. Germline V lookup: CDR1 SGHRS, CDR2 YFSETQ.

This clone appeared a few times. The rearrangement joins TRBV11-1 to TRBJ2-7; TRBD2 matches 13 bases. Germline CDR1 reads SGHAT; CDR2 reads FQDESV (reference sequence). The CDR3 length is 19 residues. The junction had 14 bases not matched to a gene; V was cut back by 2 bases and J by 4 bases. This chain's CDR3 is CASSLFGLAGASFSYEQYF. CDR3 in DNA: TGTGCCAGCAGCTTATTTGGACTAGCGGGAGCCTCTTTCTCTTACGAGCAGTACTTC. The full variable domain, completed using reference TRBV11-1 and TRBJ2-7, is EAEVAQSPRYKITEKSQAVAFWCDPISGHATLYWYRQILGQGPELLVQFQDESVVDDSQLPKDRFSAERLKGVDSTLKIQPAELGDSAMYLCASSLFGLAGASFSYEQYFGPGTRLTVT.

This clone was counted between two and nine times. The chain employs TRBV5-1 and TRBJ2-2, with 8 bases that match TRBD1. Trimming cost V 0 bases and J 6 bases; bases outside gene matches: 4. Per germline, CDR1 SGHRS and CDR2 YFSETQ. CDR3 size: 15 residues. The CDR3 DNA reads TGCGCCAGCAGCTTGGGCAGGGGGCTGTCCGGGGAGCTGTTTTTT. Residues: CASSLGRGLSGELFF.

The sample holds a few counts of this clone. The CDR3 nucleotides are TGTGCCTGCGACGGTCCTAGCTCCTACAATGAGCAGTTCTTC. Amino acids: CACDGPSSYNEQFF. V and J are TRBV30 and TRBJ2-1; D uncertain. Germline V lookup: CDR1 GTSNPN, CDR2 SVGIG (reference sequence). The CDR3 has 14 residues. V shed 6 bases and J shed 0 bases, with 12 bases lying between them.

This clone appeared a few times. This sequence joins TRBV30 and TRBJ1-5; TRBD1 matches 9 bases. The CDR3 sequence is 15 residues long. Germline values: CDR1 GTSNPN, CDR2 SVGIG (reference sequence). V shed 4 bases and J 11 bases; nucleotides not matched to a gene: 15. The CDR3 nucleotides read TGTGCCTGGAAGAGGGGACAGGGAGGCCCGGGGGCCCAGCATTTT. As protein: CAWKRGQGGPGAQHF. Looking up the rest from reference TRBV30 and TRBJ1-5 gives the full variable domain: SQTIHQWPATLVQPVGSPLSLECTVEGTSNPNLYWYRQAAGRGLQLLFYSVGIGQISSEVPQNLSASRPQDRQFILSSKKLLLSDSGFYLCAWKRGQGGPGAQHFGDGTRLSIL.

The chain has TRBV29-1 and TRBJ2-7, with D unclear. The germline V and J ends were trimmed by 1 base and 6 bases, with 7 bases remaining between them. CDR1 SQVTM and CDR2 ANQGSEA come from the germline V gene. The CDR3 totals 11 residues. CDR3 loop: CSVEVPVEQYF. Written as DNA, the CDR3 is TGCAGCGTTGAAGTCCCCGTCGAGCAGTACTTC.

This clone was counted only a few times. The chain has TRBV5-1 and TRBJ2-1; D call uncertain. The CDR3 length is 14 residues. Germline V lookup: CDR1 SGHRS, CDR2 YFSETQ. V lost 0 bases, J lost 5 bases, and 9 bases lay in between. CDR3 region: CASSLGATDNEQFF. In DNA, the CDR3 is TGCGCCAGCAGCTTGGGGGCAACGGACAATGAGCAGTTCTTC.